The 18 T cell receptor beta chains listed next were all sequenced from one sample in a study of blood T cell repertoires in COVID-19. Here immunoSEQ multiplex PCR was the method, and the copy in TCRdb shows in-frame clones only, minus some. The table lists 170,000 or so clones, roughly 84% of them singletons. Specimen: peripheral blood. The receptors come from a human donor in a cohort sampled during active COVID-19.

This clone is a singleton in its sample. The rearrangement joins TRBV2 to TRBJ1-5, with 8 bases that match TRBD1. V lost 1 base to trimming and J lost 6 bases; unmatched junction nucleotides: 5. This CDR3 has 15 residues. The V gene's germline CDR1 is SNHLY and CDR2 FYNNEI. As DNA, the CDR3 is TGTGCCAGCAGTGAAGGCCAGGGGGCCATTCAGCCCCAGCATTTT. Translation gives CASSEGQGAIQPQHF.

This clone came up a few times. The gene calls are TRBV27 and TRBJ2-5, with D possibly matching TRBD2 (5 bases). Germline CDR1 is MNHEY and CDR2 is SMNVEV (reference sequence). This CDR3 has 14 residues. The germline V and J ends were trimmed by 7 bases and 4 bases, with 16 bases remaining between them. CDR3 in amino acids: CASTPSEGRETQYF. DNA for the CDR3: TGTGCCAGCACTCCTAGTGAGGGTCGAGAGACCCAGTACTTC.

The sample holds a few counts of this clone. V and J are TRBV5-4 and TRBJ2-7, with D possibly matching TRBD1 (5 bases). Germline CDR1 is SGHNT and CDR2 is YYREEE (reference sequence). This CDR3 has 12 residues. Trimming left V 4 bases short and J 3 bases short, with 8 bases between. Here the CDR3 reads CASSIDSYEQYF. As DNA, the CDR3 is TGTGCCAGCAGCATCGACAGCTACGAGCAGTACTTC.

A remark on this clone: The junction departs from the called germline gene at one end, perhaps through a read error. The CDR3 nucleotides are TGTGCCAGCAGCACCTCCCAGGGAAGCACCATATATTTT. Its protein product is CASSTSQGSTIYF. This rearrangement joins TRBV3-1 (or the pseudogene TRBV3-2) to TRBJ1-3; D is possibly TRBD1 (5 bases). Per germline, CDR1 LGHDT and CDR2 YNNKEL (reference sequence). This CDR3 comprises 13 residues.

The J gene is TRBJ2-5, the V gene TRBV19; TRBD2 matches at 11 bases. The CDR3 covers 14 residues. With 4 bases clipped from V and 7 bases from J, the junction kept 5 bases outside the gene matches. Per germline, CDR1 LNHDA and CDR2 SQIVND (reference sequence). The CDR3 coding sequence is TGTGCCAGTAGTAGAACTAGCGGGGGTGGGACCCAGTACTTC. It is translated as CASSRTSGGGTQYF.

This chain links TRBV6-4 with TRBJ2-7; 12 nucleotides agree with TRBD2. This CDR3 is 18 amino acids long. Unmatched junction bases numbered 7, after V lost 0 bases and J lost 1 base. Germline CDR1 MRHNA, CDR2 SNTAGT. Here the CDR3 reads CASSDSGLAGFPSYEQYF. In DNA form, the CDR3 reads TGTGCCAGCAGTGACTCGGGACTAGCGGGTTTCCCGTCCTACGAGCAGTACTTC.

This chain links TRBV12-2 with TRBJ2-1; the table's D call, TRBD2, has no DNA check behind it. TRBV12-2 is annotated as a pseudogene. CDR3 length equals 14 residues. DNA for the CDR3: TGTGCAAGTCGCTTAGGGGGGGCCTACAATGAGCAGTTCTTC. Translated, it gives CASRLGGAYNEQFF.

This clone appeared once. For the CDR3, the DNA is TGTGCCAGTAGTAGCTTGTCCGGGACAGGGGGAAACGAGCAGTACTTC. Translating it yields CASSSLSGTGGNEQYF. V and J are TRBV19 and TRBJ2-7; 11 nucleotides line up with TRBD1. V shed 4 bases and J 5 bases; nucleotides not matched to a gene: 10. Germline CDR1 reads LNHDA; CDR2 reads SQIVND (reference sequence). This CDR3 is 16 amino acids long.

This clone has only a few counts. An end of the junction does not agree with germline; a read error may underlie this. The CDR3: CASSPDRDEAQYF. For the CDR3, the DNA is TGTGCTAGCAGCCCAGACAGAGATGAGGCCCAGTACTTC. The chain is built from TRBV7-7 and TRBJ2-5; maybe TRBD1 (5 bases). This CDR3 has 13 amino acids. CDR1 and CDR2 (germline): SSHAT, FNYEAQ (reference sequence).

V gene TRBV28 combines with J gene TRBJ2-7; D might be TRBD2 (5 bases). Trimming cost V 7 bases and J 6 bases, with 22 bases left between them. The CDR3 consists of 15 residues. The V gene's germline CDR1 is MDHEN and CDR2 SYDVKM. CDR3 in DNA: TGTGCCAGCACCGAGCCGAGTGGGAGATCCCCCGAGCAGTACTTC. Its translation: CASTEPSGRSPEQYF.

This clone appeared a few times. J is TRBJ1-1 and V is TRBV19; no clear D gene. Germline V gene sequence: CDR1 LNHDA, CDR2 SQIVND (reference sequence). The CDR3 is made up of 11 amino acids. V lost 2 bases, J lost 10 bases, and 8 bases lay in between. The CDR3, as DNA: TGTGCCAGTAGTATATGGGCGGGAGCTTTCTTT. It encodes CASSIWAGAFF. Looking up the rest from reference TRBV19 and TRBJ1-1 gives the full variable domain: DGGITQSPKYLFRKEGQNVTLSCEQNLNHDAMYWYRQDPGQGLRLIYYSQIVNDFQKGDIAEGYSVSREKKESFPLTVTSAQKNPTAFYLCASSIWAGAFFGQGTRLTVV.

This chain connects TRBV3-1 (or the pseudogene TRBV3-2) to TRBJ2-7, with D perhaps matching TRBD1 (5 bases). Germline CDR1 and CDR2: LGHDT and YNNKEL (reference sequence). This CDR3 has 15 residues. The V end lost 1 base, the J end lost 5 bases, and 15 bases lay between the germline ends. The CDR3 protein is CASSQVLGAGNEQYF. The CDR3 DNA sequence: TGTGCCAGCAGCCAAGTTCTGGGCGCAGGGAACGAGCAGTACTTC.

CDR3 DNA sequence: TGTGCCAGCTGCGAGGAGGGGACAGCCGATGAAAAACTGTTTTTT. It codes for CASCEEGTADEKLFF. The J gene is TRBJ1-4, the V gene TRBV4-2, with 7 bases identical to TRBD1. Germline assignment: CDR1 LGHNA and CDR2 YNFKEQ. Trimming at V came to 8 bases and at J to 6 bases, leaving 12 bases not matched to a gene. The CDR3 has 15 residues.

The V and J genes are TRBV13 and TRBJ2-7, with D possibly being TRBD2 (6 bases). CDR1 and CDR2 from the germline V gene are PRHDT and FYEKMQ (reference sequence). CDR3 length equals 15 residues. V was shortened by 5 bases and J by 3 bases, with 17 bases between the two germline ends. CDR3 loop: CASSPGAGRDYEQYF. CDR3 coding DNA: TGTGCCAGCAGCCCGGGAGCAGGTCGGGACTACGAGCAGTACTTC.

The chain joins TRBV6-2 or TRBV6-3 to TRBJ2-7, with 12 nucleotides matching TRBD2. This CDR3 is built from 16 residues. CDR1 and CDR2 (germline): MNHEY, SVGEGT. V trimming: 2 bases; J trimming: 0 bases; junction bases outside the gene matches: 2. The CDR3 DNA reads as TGTGCCAGCAGTTACGGACTAGCGGGGTTCTCCTACGAGCAGTACTTC. Amino acid sequence: CASSYGLAGFSYEQYF.

The chain combines TRBV5-5 with TRBJ1-4; D is unresolved. The germline CDR1 and CDR2 sequences are SGHKS and YYEKEE (reference sequence). The CDR3 is 14 amino acids. V lost 0 bases to trimming and J lost 4 bases, with 7 bases between them. This CDR3 reads CASSLGQNNEKLFF. CDR3 coding DNA: TGTGCCAGCAGCTTGGGGCAGAATAATGAAAAACTGTTTTTT.

This chain connects TRBV2 to TRBJ1-4; 8 bases are a match to TRBD1. V lost 4 bases, J lost 5 bases, and 6 bases stayed unmatched. Germline V lookup: CDR1 SNHLY, CDR2 FYNNEI. This CDR3 has 15 residues. The CDR3 is CASSARTGRNEKLFF. The CDR3 DNA sequence: TGTGCCAGCAGTGCCCGGACAGGGAGGAATGAAAAACTGTTTTTT.

Points on this clone: This same CDR3 is encoded by further DNA sequences in the sample. The chain employs TRBV7-2 and TRBJ2-7; D unresolved. This CDR3 comprises 12 residues. Trimming pared 5 bases from V and 0 bases from J, leaving 5 bases between. Germline V lookup: CDR1 SGHTA, CDR2 FQGNSA. DNA for the CDR3: TGTGCCAGCAGCCCCAGCTCCTACGAGCAGTACTTC. This translates into CASSPSSYEQYF.